The source of this T cell receptor beta chain is a study of follicular helper T cells after annual influenza vaccination. Here immunoSEQ multiplex PCR was the method, and the copy in TCRdb shows in-frame clones only, minus some. Altogether about 8,700 clones are present, 75% to 90% being singletons, with the ten largest covering approximately 4%. Time point of the sample: 2015-2016 season, 7 days after influenza vaccination. This specimen consisted of CXCR5+ CD38- circulating T follicular helper cells from blood, obtained 7 days after influenza vaccination. Subset described: circulating Tfh, non-naive CD4+CXCR5+PD-1+ (ICOS+CD38+ or ICOS-CD38-). The origin of this receptor is an adult who received the influenza vaccine.

Here the CDR3 reads CASSLASSYNEQFF. The CDR3, as DNA: TGTGCCAGCAGCTTAGCCAGCTCCTACAATGAGCAGTTCTTC. The V and J genes are TRBV11-2 and TRBJ2-1, with unresolved D. CDR3 length: 14 residues. V gave up 1 base and J gave up 0 bases, with 4 bases separating them. CDR1 and CDR2 (germline): SGHAT, FQNNGV.